One sample yielded the 19 T cell receptor beta chains listed below, sequenced in a study of T cell changes during pregnancy in multiple sclerosis. Assay: immunoSEQ multiplex PCR; the TCRdb copy retains only in-frame clones and omits some. The data show approximately 130,000 clones, 96% seen once. Sequencing was performed on peripheral blood, taken after pregnancy. The receptors shown here come from a female donor with multiple sclerosis, enrolled in a pregnancy study.

The gene calls are TRBV5-4 and TRBJ2-3; 9 bases are a match to TRBD2. This CDR3 comprises 17 residues. Losses at the gene ends were 5 bases for V and 2 bases for J; bases not matched to a gene: 12. The germline V gene encodes CDR1 SGHNT and CDR2 YYREEE (reference sequence). The CDR3 nucleotides are TGTGCCAGCAGTTATCTAAGGGGCGGGAGGGCCACAGATACGCAGTATTTT. Its protein is CASSYLRGGRATDTQYF.

The V call is TRBV28, the J call TRBJ2-7, with 7 bases aligning to TRBD2. The CDR3 sequence is 15 residues long. The V gene end was trimmed by 5 bases and the J gene end by 0 bases; junction bases not matched to a gene: 7. Germline V gene data show CDR1 as MDHEN and CDR2 as SYDVKM. CDR3 sequence: CASSPGGLISYEQYF. CDR3 in DNA: TGTGCCAGCAGTCCGGGGGGACTGATCTCCTACGAGCAGTACTTC.

The V gene is TRBV29-1, the J gene TRBJ1-2, with 7 bases identical to TRBD1. Germline CDR1 SQVTM, CDR2 ANQGSEA. The junction had 10 bases not matched to a gene; V was cut back by 5 bases and J by 1 base. The CDR3 consists of 15 residues. The CDR3 sequence is CSVLLTGKNNYGYTF. The CDR3 DNA follows: TGCAGCGTTCTTCTGACAGGGAAGAATAACTATGGCTACACCTTC.

The CDR3 spells CSVEGRQALNTEAFF. In DNA, the CDR3 is TGCAGCGTTGAGGGGCGGCAGGCATTGAACACTGAAGCTTTCTTT. The chain has TRBV29-1 and TRBJ1-1, with a possible D match to TRBD1 (5 bases). This CDR3 has 15 residues. Per germline, CDR1 SQVTM and CDR2 ANQGSEA. V lost 3 bases to trimming and J lost 0 bases, with 14 bases between them.

V is TRBV13 and J is TRBJ2-2; 11 positions agree with TRBD2. CDR3 length: 17 amino acids. V shed 5 bases and J 4 bases; nucleotides not matched to a gene: 9. CDR1 and CDR2 from the germline V gene are PRHDT and FYEKMQ (reference sequence). CDR3 sequence reads: CASSASPGLAATGELFF. Written as DNA, the CDR3 is TGTGCCAGCAGCGCGTCCCCGGGACTAGCGGCCACCGGGGAGCTGTTTTTT.

The chain joins TRBV6-1 to TRBJ2-1; 8 nucleotides line up with TRBD2. Germline trimming cut 6 bases from V and 6 bases from J; bases unmatched to any gene: 10. The CDR3 has 15 amino acids. In germline, CDR1 is MNHNS, CDR2 SASEGT. The CDR3 is CASSGRAERFNEQFF. CDR3 bases: TGTGCCAGCAGCGGGAGGGCCGAACGTTTCAATGAGCAGTTCTTC.

This sequence joins TRBV7-2 and TRBJ2-1, with unresolved D. The CDR3 is 13 amino acids. The germline V and J ends were trimmed by 5 bases and 8 bases, with 13 bases remaining between them. Germline assignment: CDR1 SGHTA and CDR2 FQGNSA. Here the CDR3 DNA reads TGTGCCAGCAGCAGCTTTAGCCGGGATGAGCAGTTCTTC. Encoded protein: CASSSFSRDEQFF.

V usage is TRBV9 and J usage is TRBJ2-5; weak D call: TRBD2 (5 bases). V was trimmed by 0 bases and J by 5 bases, leaving 11 bases between them. Germline assignment: CDR1 SGDLS and CDR2 YYNGEE. This CDR3 spans 14 amino acids. In nucleotides, the CDR3 is TGTGCCAGCAGCGTAGGGTCGGGATGGGAGACCCAGTACTTC. Protein: CASSVGSGWETQYF.

The rearrangement joins TRBV7-6 to TRBJ1-1; no clear D gene. The CDR3 is 16 amino acids. V was cut by 5 bases and J by 8 bases, with 24 bases left in between. Germline CDR1 reads SGHVS; CDR2 reads FNYEAQ. In DNA form, the CDR3 reads TGTGCCAGCAGCCTAGAGAGGGTGGGGATGAACTTGGAAGCTTTCTTT. It encodes CASSLERVGMNLEAFF.

The chain recombines TRBV29-1 with TRBJ2-7; possible D gene TRBD1, 6 bases. V lost 7 bases and J lost 0, with 10 bases in between. The CDR3 runs 12 residues. Germline V gives CDR1 SQVTM, CDR2 ANQGSEA. CDR3 sequence reads: CSARDISYEQYF. The DNA of the CDR3 is TGCAGCGCTCGGGACATCTCCTACGAGCAGTACTTC.

This clone was detected only once. Here the CDR3 DNA reads TGTGCCAGCCGAGGGTGGGGCAATCAGCCCCAGCATTTT. Translated: CASRGWGNQPQHF. The chain carries TRBV6-6 and TRBJ1-5; D uncertain. The V and J ends lost 8 bases and 2 bases respectively, with 10 bases between them. Germline-derived CDR1 and CDR2 are MNHNY and SVGAGI (reference sequence). The CDR3 runs to 13 residues.

This chain uses TRBV12-5 with TRBJ2-2; 7 nucleotides agree with TRBD1. This CDR3 spans 17 amino acids. V dropped 5 bases and J dropped 7; count of bases not matched to a gene: 16. Germline assignment: CDR1 LGHNT and CDR2 FRNRAP. CDR3 nucleotide sequence: TGTGCTAGTGGTCTCGGAACAGGGGATGTTCGGGGCGGGGAGCTGTTTTTT. Protein: CASGLGTGDVRGGELFF.

The chain joins TRBV28 to TRBJ2-7, with 8 bases aligning to TRBD1. The trim removed 6 bases at V and 2 bases at J, leaving 6 bases unmatched. Germline CDR1 MDHEN, CDR2 SYDVKM. The CDR3 spans 14 residues. This chain's CDR3 is CASRPDRAPYEQYF. As DNA, the CDR3 is TGTGCCAGCAGACCGGACAGGGCCCCCTACGAGCAGTACTTC. The whole variable domain, filled in from reference TRBV28 and TRBJ2-7, reads DVKVTQSSRYLVKRTGEKVFLECVQDMDHENMFWYRQDPGLGLRLIYFSYDVKMKEKGDIPEGYSVSREKKERFSLILESASTNQTSMYLCASRPDRAPYEQYFGPGTRLTVT.

The CDR3 DNA reads TGTGCCACCAGCAGAGAACAGAGCAATCAGCCCCAGCATTTT. Translating it yields CATSREQSNQPQHF. V usage is TRBV15 and J usage is TRBJ1-5, with D uncertain. The CDR3 is made up of 14 amino acids. The germline gives CDR1 LNHNV, CDR2 YYDKDF (reference sequence). V was clipped by 0 bases and J by 1 base, with 4 bases between them. The full variable domain, its missing parts supplied by reference TRBV15 and TRBJ1-5, is DAMVIQNPRYQVTQFGKPVTLSCSQTLNHNVMYWYQQKSSQAPKLLFHYYDKDFNNEADTPDNFQSRRPNTSFCFLDIRSPGLGDTAMYLCATSREQSNQPQHFGDGTRLSIL.

V and J are TRBV6-5 and TRBJ2-1; maybe TRBD2 (5 bases). Trimming took off 4 bases at V and 2 bases at J, with 12 bases between the two ends. Germline CDR1 is MNHEY and CDR2 is SVGAGI. The CDR3 length is 15 residues. CDR3 bases: TGTGCCAGCAGTTTCGAGAGGGTTGCCTACAATGAGCAGTTCTTC. It translates to CASSFERVAYNEQFF.

The chain couples TRBV5-4 to TRBJ2-5, with 13 bases that match TRBD2. The CDR3 has 17 residues. Germline-derived CDR1 and CDR2 are SGHNT and YYREEE (reference sequence). V was pared by 4 bases and J by 0 bases, with 6 bases of the junction left unmatched. DNA of the CDR3: TGTGCCAGCAGCAGGGGACTAGCGGGATCGTACCAAGAGACCCAGTACTTC. Translated, it gives CASSRGLAGSYQETQYF.

The rearrangement uses TRBV11-1 and TRBJ2-1; D ambiguous. The CDR3 spans 14 residues. V lost 1 base and J lost 7, with 11 bases in between. Germline V gene lookup returns CDR1 SGHAT and CDR2 FQDESV (reference sequence). CDR3 amino acids: CASSLVSGPNEQFF. The CDR3 region has the DNA TGTGCCAGCAGCTTAGTGTCAGGCCCGAATGAGCAGTTCTTC.

The chain uses TRBV6-5 and TRBJ2-7; TRBD1 matches at 7 bases. The trim removed 6 bases at V and 3 bases at J, leaving 5 bases unmatched. CDR1 is MNHEY, CDR2 SVGAGI, per germline. CDR3 length: 13 amino acids. Written as DNA, the CDR3 is TGTGCCAGCAGACAGGCAGGGGGCTACGAGCAGTACTTC. It is translated as CASRQAGGYEQYF.

CDR3 in DNA: TGCAGCGTCGCCGGCAGGGGCCGAGGCGGATACGAGCAGTACTTC. This codes for CSVAGRGRGGYEQYF. The chain carries TRBV29-1 and TRBJ2-7; D perhaps matches TRBD1 (6 bases). CDR1 and CDR2 (germline): SQVTM, ANQGSEA. The CDR3 has 15 amino acids. V was cut by 6 bases and J by 4 bases, with 22 bases left in between.